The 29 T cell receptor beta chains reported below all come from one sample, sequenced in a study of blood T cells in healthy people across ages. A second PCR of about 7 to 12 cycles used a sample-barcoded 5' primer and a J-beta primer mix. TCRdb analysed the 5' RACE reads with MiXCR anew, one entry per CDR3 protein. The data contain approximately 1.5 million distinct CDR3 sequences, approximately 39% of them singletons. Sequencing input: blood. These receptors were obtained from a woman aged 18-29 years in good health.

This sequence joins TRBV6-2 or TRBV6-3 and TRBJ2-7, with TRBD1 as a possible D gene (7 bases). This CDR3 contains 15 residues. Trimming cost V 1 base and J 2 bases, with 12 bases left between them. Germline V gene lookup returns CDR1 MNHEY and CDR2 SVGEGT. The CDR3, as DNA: TGTGCCAGCAGTTACTGGGGGGACAGTCCCTACGAGCAGTACTTC. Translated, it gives CASSYWGDSPYEQYF.

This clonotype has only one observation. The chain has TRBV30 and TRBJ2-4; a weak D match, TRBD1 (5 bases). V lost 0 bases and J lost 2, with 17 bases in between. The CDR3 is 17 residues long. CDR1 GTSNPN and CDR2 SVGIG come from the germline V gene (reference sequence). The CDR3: CAWSVGRWGATKNIQYF. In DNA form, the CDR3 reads TGTGCCTGGAGTGTAGGGCGGTGGGGCGCGACCAAAAACATTCAGTACTTC.

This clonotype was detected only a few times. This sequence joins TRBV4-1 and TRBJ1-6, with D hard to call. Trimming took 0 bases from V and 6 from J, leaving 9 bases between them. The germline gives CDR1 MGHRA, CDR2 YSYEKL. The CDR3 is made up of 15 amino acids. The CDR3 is CASSQDSQLNSPLHF. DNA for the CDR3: TGCGCCAGCAGCCAAGATTCACAGCTTAATTCACCCCTCCACTTT.

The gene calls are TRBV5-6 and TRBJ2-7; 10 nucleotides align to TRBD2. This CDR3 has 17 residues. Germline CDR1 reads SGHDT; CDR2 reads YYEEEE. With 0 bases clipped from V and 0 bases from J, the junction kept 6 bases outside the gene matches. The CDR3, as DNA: TGTGCCAGCAGCTTGGGTCTAGCGGGGGCTTCCTCCTACGAGCAGTACTTC. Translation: CASSLGLAGASSYEQYF. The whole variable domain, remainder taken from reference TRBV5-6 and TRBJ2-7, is DAGVTQSPTHLIKTRGQQVTLRCSPKSGHDTVSWYQQALGQGPQFIFQYYEEEERQRGNFPDRFSGHQFPNYSSELNVNALLLGDSALYLCASSLGLAGASSYEQYFGPGTRLTVT.

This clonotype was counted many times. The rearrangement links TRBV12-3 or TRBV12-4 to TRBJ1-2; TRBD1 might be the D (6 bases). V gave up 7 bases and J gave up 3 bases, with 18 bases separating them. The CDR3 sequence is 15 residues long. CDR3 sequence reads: CASTLRGQPYYGYTF. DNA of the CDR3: TGTGCCAGCACCCTAAGAGGACAGCCATACTATGGCTACACCTTC.

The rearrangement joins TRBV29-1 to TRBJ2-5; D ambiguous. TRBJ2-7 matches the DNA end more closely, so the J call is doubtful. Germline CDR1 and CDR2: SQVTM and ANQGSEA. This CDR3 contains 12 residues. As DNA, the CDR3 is TGCAGCGCCGTGGGATATTCCAACGAGCAGTACTTC. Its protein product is CSAVGYSNEQYF.

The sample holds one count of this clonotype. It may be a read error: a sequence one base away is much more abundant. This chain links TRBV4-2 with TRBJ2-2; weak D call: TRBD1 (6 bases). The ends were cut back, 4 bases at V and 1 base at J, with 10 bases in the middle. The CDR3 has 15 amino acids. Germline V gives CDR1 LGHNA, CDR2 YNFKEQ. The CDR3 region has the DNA TGTGCCAGCAGCCGAAGACAGGAGAACACCGGGGAGCTGTTTTTT. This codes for CASSRRQENTGELFF.

Here the CDR3 reads CASSLIGDTEAFF. CDR3 bases: TGCGCCAGCAGCTTGATCGGGGACACTGAAGCTTTCTTT. The chain carries TRBV5-1 and TRBJ1-1; D not certain. The CDR3 contains 13 residues. With 1 base removed from V and 3 bases from J, the gap between germline ends came to 7 bases. Germline V CDR1 and CDR2: SGHRS, YFSETQ.

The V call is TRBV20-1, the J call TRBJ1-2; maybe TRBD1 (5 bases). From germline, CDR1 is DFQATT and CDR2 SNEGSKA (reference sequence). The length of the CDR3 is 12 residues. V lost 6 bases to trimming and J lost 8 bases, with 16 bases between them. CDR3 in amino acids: CSAPNDRGGYTF. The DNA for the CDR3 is TGCAGTGCCCCCAATGACCGGGGGGGCTACACCTTC.

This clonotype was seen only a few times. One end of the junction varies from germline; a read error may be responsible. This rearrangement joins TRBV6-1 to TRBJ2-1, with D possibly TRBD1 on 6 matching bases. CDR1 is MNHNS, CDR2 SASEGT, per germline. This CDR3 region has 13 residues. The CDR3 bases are TGTGCCAGCAGTGAGTTTGGGGACAACGAGCAGTTCTTC. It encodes CASSEFGDNEQFF.

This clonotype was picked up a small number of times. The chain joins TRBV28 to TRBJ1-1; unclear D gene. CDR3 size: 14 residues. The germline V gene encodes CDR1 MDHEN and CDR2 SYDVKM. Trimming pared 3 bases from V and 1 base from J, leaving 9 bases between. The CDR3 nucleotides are TGTGCCAGCAGTTTTGCAGGCCGGAACACTGAAGCTTTCTTT. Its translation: CASSFAGRNTEAFF.

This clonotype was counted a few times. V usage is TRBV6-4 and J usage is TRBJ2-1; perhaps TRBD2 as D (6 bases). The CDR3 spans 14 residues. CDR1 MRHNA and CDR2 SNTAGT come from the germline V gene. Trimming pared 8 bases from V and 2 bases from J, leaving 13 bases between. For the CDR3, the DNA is TGTGCCAGCGCCCGGGACTCCACCTACAATGAGCAGTTCTTC. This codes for CASARDSTYNEQFF.

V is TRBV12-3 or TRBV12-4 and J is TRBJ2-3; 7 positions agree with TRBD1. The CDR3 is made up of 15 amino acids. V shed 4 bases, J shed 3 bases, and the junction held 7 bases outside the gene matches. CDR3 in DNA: TGTGCCAGCAGTTCAAGACAGGGTCGTACAGATACGCAGTATTTT. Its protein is CASSSRQGRTDTQYF.

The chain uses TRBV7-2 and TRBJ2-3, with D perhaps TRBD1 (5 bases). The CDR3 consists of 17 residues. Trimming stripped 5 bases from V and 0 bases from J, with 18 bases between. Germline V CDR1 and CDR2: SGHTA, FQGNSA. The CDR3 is CASSRNRRGSSTDTQYF. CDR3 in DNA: TGTGCCAGCAGCCGAAACAGGCGCGGATCTAGCACAGATACGCAGTATTTT.

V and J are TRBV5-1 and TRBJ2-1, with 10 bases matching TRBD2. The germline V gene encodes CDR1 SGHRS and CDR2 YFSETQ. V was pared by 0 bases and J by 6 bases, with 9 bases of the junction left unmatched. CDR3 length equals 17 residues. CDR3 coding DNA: TGCGCCAGCAGCTTGGCAAGCGGGGGGGCAAGGGGCAATGAGCAGTTCTTC. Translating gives CASSLASGGARGNEQFF.

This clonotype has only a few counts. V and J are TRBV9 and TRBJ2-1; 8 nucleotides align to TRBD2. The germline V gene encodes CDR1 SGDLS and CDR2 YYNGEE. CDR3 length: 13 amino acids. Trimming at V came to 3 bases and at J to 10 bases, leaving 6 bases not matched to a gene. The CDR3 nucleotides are TGTGCCAGCAGCGCGAGACTAGCGCACGAGCAGTTCTTC. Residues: CASSARLAHEQFF.

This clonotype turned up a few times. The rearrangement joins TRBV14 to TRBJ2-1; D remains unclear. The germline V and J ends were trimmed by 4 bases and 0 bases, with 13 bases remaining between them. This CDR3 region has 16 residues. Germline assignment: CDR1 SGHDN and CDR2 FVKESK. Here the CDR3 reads CASSPGVWGSYNEQFF. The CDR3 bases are TGTGCCAGCAGCCCCGGAGTTTGGGGCTCCTACAATGAGCAGTTCTTC. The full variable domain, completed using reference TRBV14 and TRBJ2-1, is EAGVTQFPSHSVIEKGQTVTLRCDPISGHDNLYWYRRVMGKEIKFLLHFVKESKQDESGMPNNRFLAERTGGTYSTLKVQPAELEDSGVYFCASSPGVWGSYNEQFFGPGTRLTVL.

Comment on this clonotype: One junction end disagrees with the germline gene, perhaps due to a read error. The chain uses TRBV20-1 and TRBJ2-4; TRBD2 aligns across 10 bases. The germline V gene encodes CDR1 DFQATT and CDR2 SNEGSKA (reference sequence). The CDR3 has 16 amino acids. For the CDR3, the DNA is TGCAGTGCCGATGCCGGACTAGCGGCGCTCAAAAGCATTCAGTACTTC. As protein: CSADAGLAALKSIQYF.

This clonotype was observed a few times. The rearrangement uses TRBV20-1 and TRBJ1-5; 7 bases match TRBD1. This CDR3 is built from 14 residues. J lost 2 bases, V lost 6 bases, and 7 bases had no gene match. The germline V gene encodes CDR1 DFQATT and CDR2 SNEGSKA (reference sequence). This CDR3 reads CSANRGWGNQPQHF. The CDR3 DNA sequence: TGCAGTGCAAACAGGGGATGGGGCAATCAGCCCCAGCATTTT.

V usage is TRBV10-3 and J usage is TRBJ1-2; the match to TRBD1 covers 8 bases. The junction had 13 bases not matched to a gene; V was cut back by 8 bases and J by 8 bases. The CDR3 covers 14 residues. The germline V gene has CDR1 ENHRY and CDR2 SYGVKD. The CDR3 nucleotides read TGTGCCATCCGAGGACAGGGCCCAATGAGGGGCTACACCTTC. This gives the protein CAIRGQGPMRGYTF.

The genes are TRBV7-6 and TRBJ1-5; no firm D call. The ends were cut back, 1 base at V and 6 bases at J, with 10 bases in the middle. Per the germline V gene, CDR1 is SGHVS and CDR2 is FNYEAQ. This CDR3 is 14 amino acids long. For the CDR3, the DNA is TGTGCCAGCAGCTTAGACTGGGGAAGTCAGCCCCAGCATTTT. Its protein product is CASSLDWGSQPQHF.

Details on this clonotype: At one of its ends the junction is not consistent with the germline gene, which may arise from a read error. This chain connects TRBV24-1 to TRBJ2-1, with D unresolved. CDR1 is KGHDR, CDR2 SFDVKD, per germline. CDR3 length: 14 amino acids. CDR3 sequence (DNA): TGTCCCACCAGTGGGTGGAAAGGGTACAATGAGCAGTTCTTC. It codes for CPTSGWKGYNEQFF.

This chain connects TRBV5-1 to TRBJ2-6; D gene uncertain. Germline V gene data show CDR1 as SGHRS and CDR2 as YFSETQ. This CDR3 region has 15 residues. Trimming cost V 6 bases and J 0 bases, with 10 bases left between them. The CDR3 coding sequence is TGCGCCAGCACCAAGGACCGCTCTGGGGCCAACGTCCTGACTTTC. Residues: CASTKDRSGANVLTF.

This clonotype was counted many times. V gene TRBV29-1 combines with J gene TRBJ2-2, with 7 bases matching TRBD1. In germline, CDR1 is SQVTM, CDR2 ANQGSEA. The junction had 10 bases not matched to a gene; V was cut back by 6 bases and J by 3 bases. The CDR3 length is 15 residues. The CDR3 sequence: CSVMGQPHDTGELFF. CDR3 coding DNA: TGCAGCGTGATGGGACAGCCTCACGACACCGGGGAGCTGTTTTTT.

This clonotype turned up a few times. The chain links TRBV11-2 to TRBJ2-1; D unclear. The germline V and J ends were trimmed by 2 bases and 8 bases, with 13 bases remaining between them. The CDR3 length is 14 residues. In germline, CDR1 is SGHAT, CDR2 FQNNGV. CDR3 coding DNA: TGTGCCAGCAGCTTATTCTTAGGTGTTGATGAGCAGTTCTTC. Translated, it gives CASSLFLGVDEQFF.

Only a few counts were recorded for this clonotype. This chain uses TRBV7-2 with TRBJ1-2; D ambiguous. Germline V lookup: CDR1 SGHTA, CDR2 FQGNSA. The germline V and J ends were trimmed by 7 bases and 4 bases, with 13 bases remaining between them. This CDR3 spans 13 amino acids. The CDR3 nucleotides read TGTGCCAGCACACCTTTAGGGATCTATGGCTACACCTTC. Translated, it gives CASTPLGIYGYTF.

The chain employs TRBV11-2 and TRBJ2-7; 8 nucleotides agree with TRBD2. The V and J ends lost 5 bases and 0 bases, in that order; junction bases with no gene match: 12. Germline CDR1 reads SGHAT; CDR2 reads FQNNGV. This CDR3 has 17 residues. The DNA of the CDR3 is TGTGCCAGCAGCCCCGGGCTAGCGGGTCTCTCCTCCTACGAGCAGTACTTC. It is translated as CASSPGLAGLSSYEQYF.

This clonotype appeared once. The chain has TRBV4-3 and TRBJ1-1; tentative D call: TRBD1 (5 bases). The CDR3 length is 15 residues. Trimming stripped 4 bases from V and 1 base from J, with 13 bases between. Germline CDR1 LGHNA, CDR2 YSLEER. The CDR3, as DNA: TGCGCCAGCAGCCGAGCGTGGGGCCCGAACACTGAAGCTTTCTTT. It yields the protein CASSRAWGPNTEAFF.

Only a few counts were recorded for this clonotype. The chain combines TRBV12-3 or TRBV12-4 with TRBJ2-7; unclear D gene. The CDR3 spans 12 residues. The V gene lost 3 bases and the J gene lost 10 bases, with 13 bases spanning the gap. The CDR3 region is CASSLGSGPQYF. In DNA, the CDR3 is TGTGCCAGCAGTTTGGGATCCGGACCCCAGTACTTC.